This TCR beta chain comes out of a study of shared T cell receptors in the human thymus. From germline, CDR1 is MNHNS and CDR2 SASEGT. V lost 10 bases and J lost 0; bases outside the gene matches: 3. The CDR3 length is 14 residues. Concerning this clone itself: Other DNA sequences in this specimen translate into the identical CDR3.

Repertoires were generated with immunoSEQ multiplex PCR, while TCRdb's copy carries only in-frame clones and drops some. Of 630,000 or so clones listed, about 87% were seen once; the top ten hold 0.0094%. This sample also appeared in a second study, on human thymus T cells. As reported in that work: Healthy Finnish infants having corrective surgery for congenital heart defects served as donors. The related literature has documented a marked overlap of thymic repertoires among unrelated individuals.

This rearrangement joins TRBV6-1 to TRBJ2-7; TRBD2 aligns across 13 bases. Specimen: thymocytes. The receptor was derived from a boy under three years old with a congenital heart defect. In DNA, the CDR3 is TGTGCCACACTAGCGGGAGGGAGCTCCTACGAGCAGTACTTC. Translating it yields CATLAGGSSYEQYF.